The clone carrying this T cell receptor (beta chain) appeared many times. Antigen unknown. This sample is part of a study of T cell repertoires in cytomegalovirus infection. Study-level information: Used in the study were CMV epitopes, some recently identified and HLA-C-restricted, others well-studied and HLA-B-restricted. It can be stated that public TCR beta signatures indicated CMV infection as well as a matching HLA type.

MiXCR was run by TCRdb on the reads, yielding one entry per CDR3 protein. The sample lists more than 95,000 distinct CDR3 sequences; 32% were seen once. Germline V gene sequence: CDR1 MNHEY, CDR2 SMNVEV (reference sequence). The V end was cut by 1 base, the J end by 1 base, with 10 bases between. The CDR3 sequence is 15 residues long. Study-wide points: HLA-C-restricted, CMV-specific TCR beta clonotypes were dominant ex vivo.

The chain carries TRBV27 and TRBJ2-5; D possibly uses TRBD1 or TRBD2 (5 bases each). This receptor was taken from a human donor in good health (CMV status not recorded). Some clones in this sample may be carry-over from other donors' samples. The source was CD8+ T cells from cultured PBMCs, collected from culture after CMV antigen stimulation. Written as DNA, the CDR3 is TGTGCCAGCAGTTTATACCTGGGGACCCAAGAGACCCAGTACTTC. Protein product: CASSLYLGTQETQYF.